The clone carrying this T cell receptor beta chain has a handful of counts. Its antigen is not known. The data stem from a study of graft-versus-host responses after intestinal transplantation. Turning to the study itself: Among the recipients, transplants were multivisceral, liver-intestinal, or isolated intestinal. Every transplant recipient was induced with anti-thymocyte globulin, then maintained on tacrolimus and steroids for roughly 3 years. Whole-study results and caveats: Investigators detected GvH clones in recipient marrow, with some emerging earlier in ileum or blood. Allografts from individuals with graft-donor T cell macrochimerism displayed high graft-versus-host to host-versus-graft clonal ratios.

The assay was immunoSEQ multiplex PCR, and TCRdb's table has in-frame clones only and misses some. This table has about 130,000 clones, around nine tenths appearing once. The CDR3 covers 14 residues. The germline V gene has CDR1 SQVTM and CDR2 ANQGSEA. V lost 7 bases and J lost 5; bases outside the gene matches: 11. This chain connects TRBV29-1 to TRBJ2-5; 9 positions match TRBD2. This receptor was identified in a human donor who received an intestinal transplant. Specimen: unstimulated CD4+ T cells sorted from spleen or lymph node cells, collected before intestinal transplant. The CDR3 spells CSAFGREGRETQYF. The CDR3 nucleotides read TGCAGCGCCTTCGGGCGGGAGGGCCGGGAGACCCAGTACTTC.